These 30 T cell receptor beta chains originate from one sample sequenced in a study of T cell responses to AZD1222 COVID-19 vaccine (dated by TCRdb to the early 2020s). Library creation used the immunoSEQ multiplex PCR assay. TCRdb holds this immuneACCESS table with in-frame rearrangements only. Some clones are missing; in checked studies, unresolved V genes explain under half, and the rest has no known cause. The sample yields over 150,000 clones; roughly 92% were counted once. The ten largest clones capture around 1.5% of the sample. What the time point label conveys for this sample: baseline before first vaccination. The sample consisted of peripheral blood, taken on day 0 of AZD1222 vaccination. The receptor set was obtained from an adult in good health.

The gene calls are TRBV9 and TRBJ1-1, with 8 nucleotides matching TRBD1. This CDR3 has 14 amino acids. Germline trimming cut 4 bases from V and 1 base from J; bases unmatched to any gene: 3. The germline V gene encodes CDR1 SGDLS and CDR2 YYNGEE. CDR3 sequence: CASSYRGGNTEAFF. The CDR3 bases are TGTGCCAGCAGCTACAGGGGGGGGAACACTGAAGCTTTCTTT.

The chain employs TRBV6-5 and TRBJ2-7, with 12 bases matching TRBD1. Per germline, CDR1 MNHEY and CDR2 SVGAGI. V lost 4 bases and J lost 5; bases outside the gene matches: 6. The CDR3 length is 15 residues. The chain's CDR3 is CASSSRDRGLDEQYF. CDR3 nucleotides: TGTGCCAGCAGTTCCCGGGACAGGGGGCTCGACGAGCAGTACTTC.

V is TRBV9 and J is TRBJ2-2, with 7 bases aligning to TRBD1. The length of the CDR3 is 16 residues. V shed 3 bases, J shed 5 bases, and the junction held 10 bases outside the gene matches. CDR1 is SGDLS and CDR2 is YYNGEE in the germline V gene. The CDR3 protein is CASSARQGGKTGELFF. In nucleotides, the CDR3 is TGTGCCAGCAGCGCCCGACAGGGTGGAAAGACCGGGGAGCTGTTTTTT. Together with reference TRBV9 and TRBJ2-2, the CDR3 gives the full variable domain: DSGVTQTPKHLITATGQRVTLRCSPRSGDLSVYWYQQSLDQGLQFLIQYYNGEERAKGNILERFSAQQFPDLHSELNLSSLELGDSALYFCASSARQGGKTGELFFGEGSRLTVL.

The gene calls are TRBV11-2 and TRBJ2-6; D is unclear. Germline CDR1 reads SGHAT; CDR2 reads FQNNGV. CDR3 length: 14 residues. Between the trimmed V and J ends, which lost 5 bases and 5 bases, there was a span of 10 bases. The CDR3 reads CASSLKLWANVLTF. CDR3 sequence (DNA): TGTGCCAGCAGCCTCAAGCTCTGGGCCAACGTCCTGACTTTC.

The chain carries TRBV2 and TRBJ2-3; 7 positions match TRBD2. The CDR3 sequence is 13 residues long. The germline V gene encodes CDR1 SNHLY and CDR2 FYNNEI. V lost 8 bases, J lost 3 bases, and 5 bases stayed unmatched. The CDR3 reads CASRFGGTDTQYF. The DNA of the CDR3 is TGTGCCAGCCGTTTCGGGGGGACAGATACGCAGTATTTT.

The V gene is TRBV5-8, the J gene TRBJ1-5; possibly TRBD1 for D (6 bases). V lost 2 bases, J lost 1 base, and 7 bases lay in between. Per germline, CDR1 SGHTS and CDR2 YDEGEE. The CDR3 is 14 amino acids. Here the CDR3 reads CASSLGTSNQPQHF. DNA of the CDR3: TGTGCCAGCAGCTTAGGGACAAGCAATCAGCCCCAGCATTTT.

The chain carries TRBV5-4 and TRBJ1-1; D call uncertain. CDR3 length equals 15 residues. The germline CDR1 and CDR2 sequences are SGHNT and YYREEE (reference sequence). V gave up 1 base and J gave up 0 bases, with 10 bases separating them. CDR3 DNA: TGTGCCAGCAGCTTGCAACTGACAATGAACACTGAAGCTTTCTTT. This gives the protein CASSLQLTMNTEAFF.

The rearrangement joins TRBV19 to TRBJ1-1, with a weak D call TRBD1 (5 bases). Germline V gene sequence: CDR1 LNHDA, CDR2 SQIVND (reference sequence). With 5 bases removed from V and 5 bases from J, the gap between germline ends came to 18 bases. This CDR3 is built from 15 residues. Here the CDR3 reads CASSSQWGPRTEAFF. The CDR3 region has the DNA TGTGCCAGTAGTTCCCAGTGGGGACCTCGGACTGAAGCTTTCTTT.

This rearrangement joins TRBV7-8 to TRBJ1-4; no clear D. The CDR3 has 12 residues. Germline V gene lookup returns CDR1 SGHVS and CDR2 FQNEAQ. The V end lost 4 bases, the J end lost 7 bases, and 7 bases lay between the germline ends. The CDR3: CASSSHSEKLFF. The CDR3, as DNA: TGTGCCAGCAGCTCACACAGTGAAAAACTGTTTTTT. The variable domain in full, completed from reference TRBV7-8 and TRBJ1-4, reads GAGVSQSPRYKVAKRGQDVALRCDPISGHVSLFWYQQALGQGPEFLTYFQNEAQLDKSGLPSDRFFAERPEGSVSTLKIQRTQQEDSAVYLCASSSHSEKLFFGSGTQLSVL.

The chain uses TRBV19 and TRBJ1-2; D not certain. V was pared by 3 bases and J by 2 bases, with 10 bases between. Germline values: CDR1 LNHDA, CDR2 SQIVND (reference sequence). The CDR3 is 14 residues long. The CDR3 coding sequence is TGTGCCAGTAGTATTTCAGCAGCCAACTATGGCTACACCTTC. Translating it yields CASSISAANYGYTF.

The chain links TRBV7-2 to TRBJ2-5; the D call may be TRBD1 or TRBD2 (6 bases each). V lost 1 base and J lost 7, with 16 bases in between. This CDR3 contains 15 residues. Germline loops: CDR1 SGHTA, CDR2 FQGNSA. CDR3 nucleotide sequence: TGTGCCAGCAGCTTAGATTCCCAGGGGCGGGGGACCCAGTACTTC. Its translation is CASSLDSQGRGTQYF.

The rearrangement links TRBV10-3 to TRBJ2-3; possible D gene TRBD1, 6 bases. The germline gives CDR1 ENHRY, CDR2 SYGVKD. V was trimmed by 4 bases and J by 0 bases, leaving 14 bases between them. This CDR3 region has 16 residues. The CDR3 loop reads CAISVQWGRSTDTQYF. CDR3 bases: TGTGCCATCAGTGTTCAATGGGGGCGTAGCACAGATACGCAGTATTTT.

A remark on this clone: Distinct nucleotide sequences in the sample also encode this CDR3. The V call is TRBV27, the J call TRBJ1-1; D not resolved. CDR3 size: 14 residues. V lost 2 bases to trimming and J lost 1 base, with 8 bases between them. The germline V gene has CDR1 MNHEY and CDR2 SMNVEV (reference sequence). The DNA of the CDR3 is TGTGCCAGCAGTTTAGGGCAGACGAACACTGAAGCTTTCTTT. It yields the protein CASSLGQTNTEAFF.

V gene TRBV27 combines with J gene TRBJ1-4; D remains ambiguous. This CDR3 is 13 amino acids long. Germline values: CDR1 MNHEY, CDR2 SMNVEV (reference sequence). Trimming removed 0 bases at V and 5 bases at J, with 4 bases between. The CDR3: CASSLSGNEKLFF. CDR3 coding DNA: TGTGCCAGCAGTTTATCGGGAAATGAAAAACTGTTTTTT.

CDR3 loop: CASSLRASNEQFF. The DNA of the CDR3 is TGTGCCAGCAGCTTAAGGGCGAGTAATGAGCAGTTCTTC. This rearrangement joins TRBV7-9 to TRBJ2-1; D gene unclear. CDR3 length equals 13 residues. With 2 bases removed from V and 7 bases from J, the gap between germline ends came to 9 bases. CDR1 and CDR2 from the germline V gene are SEHNR and FQNEAQ (reference sequence).

The rearrangement joins TRBV3-1 (or the pseudogene TRBV3-2) to TRBJ1-1; 11 bases match TRBD1. Germline assignment: CDR1 LGHDT and CDR2 YNNKEL (reference sequence). This CDR3 is built from 16 residues. The V gene end was trimmed by 4 bases and the J gene end by 4 bases; junction bases not matched to a gene: 8. The CDR3 here is CASSRGTGGGGTEAFF. The CDR3 DNA reads TGTGCCAGCAGCCGAGGGACAGGGGGTGGGGGCACTGAAGCTTTCTTT.

This rearrangement joins TRBV7-9 to TRBJ1-1, with a tentative D call TRBD1 (6 bases). The V gene lost 1 base and the J gene lost 2 bases, with 11 bases spanning the gap. Germline V gene sequence: CDR1 SEHNR, CDR2 FQNEAQ (reference sequence). The CDR3 runs 15 residues. The CDR3 is CASSLEEGVNTEAFF. CDR3 DNA: TGTGCCAGCAGCTTAGAGGAGGGGGTAAACACTGAAGCTTTCTTT.

The table lists this clone with a few counts. This chain joins TRBV10-3 and TRBJ1-2; D not certain. Looked up from germline, CDR1 is ENHRY and CDR2 is SYGVKD. V lost 5 bases, J lost 4 bases, and 14 bases lay in between. The CDR3 spans 14 residues. CDR3 bases: TGTGCCATCAGTCGATCGGGAGAAGGCTATGGCTACACCTTC. Its protein is CAISRSGEGYGYTF.

The chain recombines TRBV5-1 with TRBJ1-2, with 8 bases matching TRBD1. CDR1 is SGHRS and CDR2 is YFSETQ in the germline V gene. The CDR3 contains 14 residues. Germline trimming cut 2 bases from V and 6 bases from J; bases unmatched to any gene: 6. The CDR3 loop reads CASSFAGGVDGYTF. CDR3 in DNA: TGCGCCAGCAGCTTTGCAGGGGGCGTTGATGGCTACACCTTC.

CDR3 protein: CASSYRGLGAGNTGELFF. CDR3 DNA sequence: TGTGCCAGCAGTTACCGGGGTTTAGGGGCCGGCAACACCGGGGAGCTGTTTTTT. The rearrangement links TRBV6-2 or TRBV6-3 to TRBJ2-2; perhaps D is TRBD1 or TRBD2 (5 bases each). The germline CDR1 and CDR2 sequences are MNHEY and SVGEGT. Trimming left V 2 bases short and J 2 bases short, with 18 bases between. This CDR3 comprises 18 residues.

The gene calls are TRBV5-1 and TRBJ2-1; 8 bases line up with TRBD2. Germline V gives CDR1 SGHRS, CDR2 YFSETQ. CDR3 size: 16 residues. The V and J ends lost 0 bases and 2 bases, in that order; junction bases with no gene match: 4. CDR3 DNA sequence: TGCGCCAGCAGCTTGGAGCGGGAGAACCCCTACAATGAGCAGTTCTTC. Protein product: CASSLERENPYNEQFF.

The rearrangement joins TRBV5-1 to TRBJ1-6; D is ambiguous. The CDR3 runs to 14 residues. The germline CDR1 and CDR2 sequences are SGHRS and YFSETQ. Trimming stripped 0 bases from V and 14 bases from J, with 15 bases between. The CDR3 reads CASSLVPGNLALHF. CDR3 nucleotide sequence: TGCGCCAGCAGCTTGGTTCCCGGCAACCTGGCCCTCCACTTT.

The rearrangement joins TRBV19 to TRBJ1-2; perhaps TRBD1 as D (5 bases). V lost 5 bases, J lost 0 bases, and 13 bases lay in between. Germline V gene sequence: CDR1 LNHDA, CDR2 SQIVND (reference sequence). The CDR3 length is 15 residues. CDR3 loop: CASSSRTPTNYGYTF. The CDR3 DNA sequence: TGTGCCAGTAGTTCCCGGACACCCACTAACTATGGCTACACCTTC.

The chain employs TRBV5-1 and TRBJ1-2, with unresolved D. This CDR3 has 11 residues. The V gene lost 2 bases and the J gene lost 10 bases, with 9 bases spanning the gap. CDR1 and CDR2 from the germline V gene are SGHRS and YFSETQ. Here the CDR3 reads CASSLSTIYTF. The DNA of the CDR3 is TGCGCCAGCAGCTTATCGACAATCTACACCTTC.

This clone was seen only once. The chain is built from TRBV7-6 and TRBJ1-1, with TRBD1 matching over 10 bases. Germline CDR1 is SGHVS and CDR2 is FNYEAQ. Trimming took 5 bases from V and 5 from J; bases not matched to a gene: 8. The CDR3 runs to 15 residues. CDR3 residues: CASSPLTGGRTEAFF. Here the CDR3 DNA reads TGTGCCAGCAGCCCACTGACAGGGGGCAGAACTGAAGCTTTCTTT. The whole variable domain, remainder taken from reference TRBV7-6 and TRBJ1-1, is GAGVSQSPRYKVTKRGQDVALRCDPISGHVSLYWYRQALGQGPEFLTYFNYEAQQDKSGLPNDRFSAERPEGSISTLTIQRTEQRDSAMYRCASSPLTGGRTEAFFGQGTRLTVV.

The chain has TRBV19 and TRBJ1-1; D is uncertain. The CDR3 covers 15 residues. Germline CDR1 reads LNHDA; CDR2 reads SQIVND (reference sequence). Trimming removed 5 bases from V and 1 base from J, with 14 bases in between. CDR3 loop: CASSSPTTPNTEAFF. The CDR3 DNA reads as TGTGCCAGTAGTTCTCCCACGACCCCGAACACTGAAGCTTTCTTT.

The J gene is TRBJ1-3, the V gene TRBV6-2 or TRBV6-3, with no clear D. The CDR3 loop spans 16 amino acids. Trimming shortened V by 2 bases and J by 0 bases, and 11 bases separated the two germline ends. Germline V gene data show CDR1 as MNHEY and CDR2 as SVGEGT. The CDR3 DNA reads TGTGCCAGCAGTTACCGACACCTAGCCTCTGGAAACACCATATATTTT. It is translated as CASSYRHLASGNTIYF.

The chain uses TRBV30 and TRBJ2-2, with a possible D match to TRBD2 (5 bases). Germline CDR1 reads GTSNPN; CDR2 reads SVGIG (reference sequence). Deletions cut 4 bases from V and 0 bases from J, with 9 bases between. The CDR3 covers 14 residues. The CDR3 DNA reads TGTGCCTGGAATTGGGAGACGAACACCGGGGAGCTGTTTTTT. Encoded protein: CAWNWETNTGELFF.

V usage is TRBV3-1 (or the pseudogene TRBV3-2) and J usage is TRBJ1-2, with D possibly matching TRBD1 (6 bases). Trimming left V 1 base short and J 2 bases short, with 8 bases between. This CDR3 contains 14 residues. Per germline, CDR1 LGHDT and CDR2 YNNKEL (reference sequence). The CDR3 sequence: CASSQVGQNYGYTF. In DNA form, the CDR3 reads TGTGCCAGCAGCCAAGTAGGACAGAACTATGGCTACACCTTC.

V and J are TRBV19 and TRBJ1-1; D gene ambiguous. V shed 4 bases and J shed 6 bases, with 18 bases lying between them. Germline V CDR1 and CDR2: LNHDA, SQIVND (reference sequence). The CDR3 sequence is 15 residues long. The CDR3, as DNA: TGTGCCAGTAGTAGCCCGGGCCTACCCCAGGCTGAAGCTTTCTTT. Amino acids: CASSSPGLPQAEAFF. The full variable domain, completed using reference TRBV19 and TRBJ1-1, is DGGITQSPKYLFRKEGQNVTLSCEQNLNHDAMYWYRQDPGQGLRLIYYSQIVNDFQKGDIAEGYSVSREKKESFPLTVTSAQKNPTAFYLCASSSPGLPQAEAFFGQGTRLTVV.